These 27 T cell receptor beta chains share one sample of origin, sequenced in a study of blood T cell repertoires in COVID-19. Repertoires were generated with immunoSEQ multiplex PCR, while TCRdb's copy carries only in-frame clones and drops some. Of a few hundred thousand clones in the sample, roughly four fifths were seen once. Sequenced input: peripheral blood. The receptors were gathered from a woman in her thirties who had recovered from COVID-19.

The chain carries TRBV7-9 and TRBJ1-5, with 10 bases identical to TRBD1. Looked up from germline, CDR1 is SEHNR and CDR2 is FQNEAQ (reference sequence). This CDR3 comprises 13 residues. V lost 7 bases, J lost 5 bases, and 2 bases stayed unmatched. The CDR3 is CASTGTGDQPQHF. The CDR3 nucleotides read TGTGCCAGCACCGGGACAGGGGATCAGCCCCAGCATTTT. The full variable domain, with the rest looked up from reference TRBV7-9 and TRBJ1-5, is DTGVSQNPRHKITKRGQNVTFRCDPISEHNRLYWYRQTLGQGPEFLTYFQNEAQLEKSRLLSDRFSAERPKGSFSTLEIQRTEQGDSAMYLCASTGTGDQPQHFGDGTRLSIL.

The chain combines TRBV28 with TRBJ1-6; 8 nucleotides match TRBD1. Germline V gives CDR1 MDHEN, CDR2 SYDVKM. This CDR3 comprises 20 residues. The ends lost 5 bases at V and 0 bases at J; junction bases unmatched: 15. CDR3 nucleotide sequence: TGTGCCAGCAGTCCTAAAGACAGGGGAGGTTGGAGCTCCTATAATTCACCCCTCCACTTT. Translation: CASSPKDRGGWSSYNSPLHF.

V is TRBV6-5 and J is TRBJ1-1; D uncertain. There are 15 residues in the CDR3. The ends were cut back, 8 bases at V and 3 bases at J, with 19 bases in the middle. Germline assignment: CDR1 MNHEY and CDR2 SVGAGI. Here the CDR3 DNA reads TGTGCCAGCGCAAACGGGTGGGTTTCGGACACTGAAGCTTTCTTT. Translating gives CASANGWVSDTEAFF.

This rearrangement joins TRBV11-2 to TRBJ2-3; 9 bases match TRBD2. V lost 1 base, J lost 5 bases, and 7 bases stayed unmatched. The germline gives CDR1 SGHAT, CDR2 FQNNGV. The CDR3 length is 16 residues. This chain's CDR3 is CASSLGDISGRDTQYF. The CDR3 DNA is TGTGCCAGCAGCTTAGGGGACATTAGCGGGAGAGATACGCAGTATTTT. Looking up the rest from reference TRBV11-2 and TRBJ2-3 gives the full variable domain: EAGVAQSPRYKIIEKRQSVAFWCNPISGHATLYWYQQILGQGPKLLIQFQNNGVVDDSQLPKDRFSAERLKGVDSTLKIQPAKLEDSAVYLCASSLGDISGRDTQYFGPGTRLTVL.

V is TRBV6-5 and J is TRBJ2-7; possible D gene TRBD1, 5 bases. CDR1 is MNHEY, CDR2 SVGAGI, per germline. The ends were cut back, 5 bases at V and 7 bases at J, with 15 bases in the middle. The CDR3 runs to 13 residues. This chain's CDR3 is CASSQGSQLEQYF. DNA of the CDR3: TGTGCCAGCAGTCAGGGTTCTCAGTTGGAGCAGTACTTC.

This clone was seen once. The chain couples TRBV7-2 to TRBJ1-1; TRBD1 is a possible D gene (6 bases). The germline CDR1 and CDR2 sequences are SGHTA and FQGNSA. The CDR3 totals 11 residues. The V and J ends lost 7 bases and 4 bases respectively, with 7 bases between them. The CDR3 DNA follows: TGTGCCAGCATAGGGGGCACTGAAGCTTTCTTT. Its translation: CASIGGTEAFF.

In this sample, this clone turned up a few times. J is TRBJ2-7 and V is TRBV4-2, with D tentatively TRBD2 (5 bases). Germline V lookup: CDR1 LGHNA, CDR2 YNFKEQ. The V gene lost 1 base and the J gene lost 4 bases, with 14 bases spanning the gap. The CDR3 loop spans 15 amino acids. The CDR3 is CASSQGLGGEYEQYF. The CDR3 nucleotides read TGTGCCAGCAGCCAAGGGCTGGGTGGGGAGTACGAGCAGTACTTC.

The chain joins TRBV5-4 to TRBJ2-5, with a weak D call TRBD2 (6 bases). The V and J ends lost 0 bases and 5 bases respectively, with 11 bases between them. This CDR3 comprises 14 residues. CDR1 and CDR2 from the germline V gene are SGHNT and YYREEE (reference sequence). CDR3 nucleotides: TGTGCCAGCAGCTTGGTCGGAGGGGCGGAGACCCAGTACTTC. Protein: CASSLVGGAETQYF.

The chain carries TRBV18 and TRBJ2-2, with 9 bases matching TRBD1. The germline CDR1 and CDR2 sequences are KGHSH and LQKENI. The CDR3 consists of 16 residues. With V trimmed by 5 bases and J by 4 bases, 8 bases remained unmatched. The CDR3 nucleotides read TGTGCCAGCTCATCGCCGGGACAGGGAGTCACCGGGGAGCTGTTTTTT. Translation gives CASSSPGQGVTGELFF. Filled out from reference TRBV18 and TRBJ2-2, the complete variable domain reads NAGVMQNPRHLVRRRGQEARLRCSPMKGHSHVYWYRQLPEEGLKFMVYLQKENIIDESGMPKERFSAEFPKEGPSILRIQQVVRGDSAAYFCASSSPGQGVTGELFFGEGSRLTVL.

The V gene is TRBV18, the J gene TRBJ2-1; TRBD2 aligns across 11 bases. The V segment lost 3 bases and the J segment 7 bases; nucleotides outside the gene matches: 8. CDR1 is KGHSH, CDR2 LQKENI, per germline. CDR3 length equals 16 residues. CDR3: CASSPSLAGVTNEQFF. Written as DNA, the CDR3 is TGTGCCAGCTCACCCTCACTAGCGGGAGTAACGAATGAGCAGTTCTTC.

A single count supports this clone. The CDR3 region is CASSPLGQVNTEAFF. The CDR3 nucleotides are TGTGCCAGCTCACCACTGGGACAGGTTAACACTGAAGCTTTCTTT. This sequence joins TRBV18 and TRBJ1-1, with 8 bases lining up with TRBD1. This CDR3 has 15 residues. Germline CDR1 is KGHSH and CDR2 is LQKENI. Germline trimming cut 1 base from V and 2 bases from J; bases unmatched to any gene: 3.

The chain is built from TRBV14 and TRBJ2-7; 8 nucleotides agree with TRBD2. CDR1 is SGHDN and CDR2 is FVKESK in the germline V gene. The CDR3 loop spans 15 amino acids. V shed 4 bases, J shed 0 bases, and the junction held 5 bases outside the gene matches. CDR3 loop: CASSLTSGSSYEQYF. CDR3 DNA: TGTGCCAGCAGCCTGACGAGCGGGAGCTCCTACGAGCAGTACTTC.

This clone occurred a few times. The V gene is TRBV4-2, the J gene TRBJ1-2, with D perhaps matching TRBD1 (5 bases). Germline assignment: CDR1 LGHNA and CDR2 YNFKEQ. The CDR3 consists of 15 residues. V gave up 4 bases and J gave up 2 bases, with 14 bases separating them. CDR3 nucleotides: TGTGCCAGCAGCCCGGGGGATCCCGGGAACTATGGCTACACCTTC. This codes for CASSPGDPGNYGYTF.

The gene calls are TRBV6-4 and TRBJ2-3; a weak D match, TRBD2 (5 bases). The germline V and J ends were trimmed by 4 bases and 0 bases, with 8 bases remaining between them. The CDR3 loop spans 14 amino acids. The germline gives CDR1 MRHNA, CDR2 SNTAGT. The CDR3: CASSAGGSTDTQYF. CDR3 sequence (DNA): TGTGCCAGCAGTGCGGGCGGGAGCACAGATACGCAGTATTTT.

The chain uses TRBV6-1 and TRBJ2-7; 8 bases map to TRBD1. From germline, CDR1 is MNHNS and CDR2 SASEGT. CDR3 length: 11 amino acids. The chain's CDR3 is CASSEGQARVV. The CDR3, as DNA: TGTGCCAGCAGTGAGGGACAGGCACGGGTCGTC.

This chain joins TRBV7-9 and TRBJ2-1; 8 nucleotides match TRBD2. The CDR3 is 16 amino acids. The V gene's germline CDR1 is SEHNR and CDR2 FQNEAQ (reference sequence). V dropped 5 bases and J dropped 0; count of bases not matched to a gene: 6. The CDR3 sequence: CASSPLSGSSYNEQFF. The CDR3 region has the DNA TGTGCCAGCAGCCCCCTAAGCGGGAGCTCCTACAATGAGCAGTTCTTC.

This clone was counted a single time. The chain uses TRBV18 and TRBJ1-1, with 10 positions matching TRBD1. Trimming took 4 bases from V and 3 from J; bases not matched to a gene: 8. The CDR3 is 16 residues long. Germline V gives CDR1 KGHSH, CDR2 LQKENI. The CDR3 sequence: CASSLRQGAQDTEAFF. In DNA form, the CDR3 reads TGTGCCAGCTCACTTCGACAGGGGGCGCAGGACACTGAAGCTTTCTTT.

The rearrangement uses TRBV27 and TRBJ2-7; TRBD1 matches at 8 bases. Germline loops: CDR1 MNHEY, CDR2 SMNVEV (reference sequence). V was clipped by 6 bases and J by 4 bases; unmatched bases: 5. CDR3 length equals 13 residues. CDR3 in amino acids: CASRRTGNYEQYF. The DNA for the CDR3 is TGTGCCAGCAGGCGGACAGGGAATTACGAGCAGTACTTC.

The J gene is TRBJ1-1, the V gene TRBV6-5, with D hard to call. Germline V lookup: CDR1 MNHEY, CDR2 SVGAGI. The V end lost 4 bases, the J end lost 0 bases, and 9 bases lay between the germline ends. The CDR3 contains 14 residues. The chain's CDR3 is CASSLQALNTEAFF. CDR3 DNA sequence: TGTGCCAGCAGTTTGCAGGCCCTGAACACTGAAGCTTTCTTT.

DNA for the CDR3: TGTGCCAGCAGCTTAGCAGGGGGAAGGCGAAACACCATATATTTT. This translates into CASSLAGGRRNTIYF. The chain links TRBV7-2 to TRBJ1-3; maybe TRBD1 (6 bases). This CDR3 region has 15 residues. Trimming shortened V by 0 bases and J by 5 bases, and 11 bases separated the two germline ends. The V gene's germline CDR1 is SGHTA and CDR2 FQGNSA.

The chain carries TRBV10-3 and TRBJ2-7; a possible D gene is TRBD2 (6 bases). The V and J ends lost 6 bases and 3 bases respectively, with 12 bases between them. Germline V gives CDR1 ENHRY, CDR2 SYGVKD. The CDR3 totals 13 residues. CDR3 sequence: CAIRGGLHYEQYF. CDR3 nucleotides: TGTGCCATCAGGGGGGGACTGCACTACGAGCAGTACTTC.

As concerns this clone: One end of the junction varies from germline; a read error may be responsible. This rearrangement joins TRBV18 to TRBJ2-3; 7 bases match TRBD1. In germline, CDR1 is KGHSH, CDR2 LQKENI. This CDR3 spans 13 amino acids. The CDR3 protein is CASSLGGTDTQYF. The DNA of the CDR3 is TGTGCCAGCTCACTAGGGGGCACGGATACGCAGTATTTT.

The rearrangement links TRBV18 to TRBJ2-1; 10 nucleotides align to TRBD1. V lost 1 base to trimming and J lost 5 bases; unmatched junction nucleotides: 5. CDR1 and CDR2 from the germline V gene are KGHSH and LQKENI. The CDR3 runs to 16 residues. The DNA of the CDR3 is TGTGCCAGCTCACCACAGAGACAGGGGGCCGACAATGAGCAGTTCTTC. Its translation is CASSPQRQGADNEQFF.

The chain combines TRBV6-6 with TRBJ2-7, with 9 bases lining up with TRBD1. V shed 2 bases and J 2 bases; nucleotides not matched to a gene: 1. CDR3 length: 14 residues. Per germline, CDR1 MNHNY and CDR2 SVGAGI (reference sequence). The CDR3 loop is CASSYGTGTYEQYF. CDR3 DNA: TGTGCCAGCAGTTACGGGACAGGGACCTACGAGCAGTACTTC.

The chain joins TRBV28 to TRBJ2-7; 8 nucleotides align to TRBD2. V lost 8 bases, J lost 0 bases, and 15 bases stayed unmatched. Germline CDR1 reads MDHEN; CDR2 reads SYDVKM. The CDR3 totals 17 residues. CDR3 nucleotides: TGTGCCAGCTGTCCGGCGGGGGGTCGAGGAAACTCCTACGAGCAGTACTTC. As protein: CASCPAGGRGNSYEQYF.

The chain combines TRBV29-1 with TRBJ2-7; possibly TRBD1 for D (6 bases). The CDR3 runs 11 residues. V was cut by 7 bases and J by 3 bases, with 10 bases left in between. CDR1 and CDR2 (germline): SQVTM, ANQGSEA. CDR3 amino acids: CSARTVYEQYF. CDR3 coding DNA: TGCAGCGCGAGGACAGTCTACGAGCAGTACTTC.

In this sample, this clone turned up once. This chain links TRBV19 with TRBJ2-7, with 9 bases identical to TRBD1. CDR1 is LNHDA, CDR2 SQIVND, per germline (reference sequence). This CDR3 contains 18 residues. J was trimmed by 1 base and V by 5 bases; bases with no gene match: 15. The DNA of the CDR3 is TGTGCCAGTAGTGGGACCGGGACAGGGTTTTCATCTTCCTACGAGCAGTACTTC. It is translated as CASSGTGTGFSSSYEQYF.